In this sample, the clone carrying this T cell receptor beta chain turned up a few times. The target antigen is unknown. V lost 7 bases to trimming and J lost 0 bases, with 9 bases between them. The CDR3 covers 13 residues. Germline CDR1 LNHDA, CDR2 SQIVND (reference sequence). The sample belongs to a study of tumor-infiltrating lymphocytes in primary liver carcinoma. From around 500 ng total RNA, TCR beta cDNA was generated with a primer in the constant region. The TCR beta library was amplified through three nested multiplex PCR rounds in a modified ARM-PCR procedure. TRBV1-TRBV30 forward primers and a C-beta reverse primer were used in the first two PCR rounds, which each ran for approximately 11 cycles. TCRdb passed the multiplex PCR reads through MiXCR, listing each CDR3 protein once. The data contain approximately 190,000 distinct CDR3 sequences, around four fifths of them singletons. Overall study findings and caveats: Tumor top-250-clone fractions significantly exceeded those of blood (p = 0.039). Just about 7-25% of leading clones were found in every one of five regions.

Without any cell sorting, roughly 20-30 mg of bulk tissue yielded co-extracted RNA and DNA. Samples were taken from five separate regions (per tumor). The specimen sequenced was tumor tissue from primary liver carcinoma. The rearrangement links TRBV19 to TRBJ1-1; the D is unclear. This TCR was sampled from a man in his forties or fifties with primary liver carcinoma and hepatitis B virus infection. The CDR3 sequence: CASKSPVNTEAFF. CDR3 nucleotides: TGTGCCAGTAAATCTCCGGTGAACACTGAAGCTTTCTTT.